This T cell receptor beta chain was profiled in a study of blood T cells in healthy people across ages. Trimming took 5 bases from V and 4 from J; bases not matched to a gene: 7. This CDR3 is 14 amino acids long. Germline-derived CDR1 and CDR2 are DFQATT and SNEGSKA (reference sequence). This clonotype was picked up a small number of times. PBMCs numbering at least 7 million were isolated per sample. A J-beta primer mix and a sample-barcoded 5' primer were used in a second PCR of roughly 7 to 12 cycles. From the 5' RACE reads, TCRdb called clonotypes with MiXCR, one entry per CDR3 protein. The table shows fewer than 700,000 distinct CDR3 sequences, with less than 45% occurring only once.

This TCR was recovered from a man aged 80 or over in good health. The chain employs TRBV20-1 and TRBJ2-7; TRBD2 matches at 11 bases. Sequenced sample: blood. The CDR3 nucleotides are TGCAGTGCTCCTCTAGCGGGAGGTGGATACGAGCAGTACTTC. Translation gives CSAPLAGGGYEQYF.